The clone carrying this T cell receptor (beta chain) was counted once. The sample holds other DNA sequences that translate to the same CDR3. Only in-frame clones appear in the TCRdb table, and some are missing; sequencing was by immunoSEQ multiplex PCR. The sample holds some 2 million clones, 90% to 95% seen once. This specimen comes from a study of shared clonotypes between healthy human individuals. Germline loops: CDR1 MNHEY, CDR2 SVGAGI. This CDR3 is 15 amino acids long. J gave up 4 bases and V 0 bases, and 3 bases lay outside the gene matches. Healthy adults negative for HIV, lacking recent acute infections or vaccinations, served as donors.

This sequence was found in a man between 18 and 29 years old in good health. The chain couples TRBV6-5 to TRBJ1-2; 9 positions match TRBD1. Sequenced sample: naive CD4+ T cells sorted from blood. Subset denoted: CD45RA+ positively selected. CDR3 region: CASSYSGQGVYGYTF. The CDR3 coding sequence is TGTGCCAGCAGTTACTCGGGACAGGGAGTCTATGGCTACACCTTC.